This TCR beta chain was found in a study of blood T cells in healthy people across ages (dated by TCRdb to 2015 to 2017). With regard to the full study: In model experiments, template switching captured about one uniquely barcoded TCR beta cDNA molecule for every two T cells. The study measured age-related changes in TCR beta repertoire diversity using deep sequencing normalized with unique cDNA molecular identifiers. To avoid experimental bias, donors of different ages were distributed randomly across sequencing lanes. The study analyzed two additional independent replicas of 1 million unique cDNA reads from the same blood draw for two donors, one aged 18 to 29 and one aged 80 or older. Donors were grouped into four age groups: young (average 16 years), middle-aged (less than 40), aged (62) and long-lived (approximately 81).

The research as a whole found: A strong correlation was found between observed TCR beta diversity and the percentage of naive T cells measured by flow cytometry. Because profiling used bulk unsorted PBMCs, naive and antigen-experienced compartments could not be compared conclusively. As age increased, observed TCR beta diversity per million T cells dropped in a roughly linear way, and a significant reduction was already evident by age about 40. Compared with the aged group, the long-lived group had more naive CD4+ T cells, fewer expanded clones and increased TCR diversity, suggesting age selection. Donor CMV infection status was unknown, potentially confounding age-related changes in expanded clonotypes. Total diversity estimates from one million sequenced T cells were considered lower bounds and underestimates.

From the cysteine through the phenylalanine, the CDR3 covers 15 amino acids. Left in the record is the CDR3 DNA by itself, 45 bases read in frame from the first base. Via the germline V gene (reference sequence), CDR1 is DFQATT and CDR2 SNEGSKA. Trimming leaves V shorter by 5 bases and J shorter by 2 bases, with the junction holding 10 bases beyond the gene matches. Donors were around 37 systemically healthy Caucasian individuals from Russia aged roughly 6 to 90 years. About 10 milliliters of peripheral blood were collected from each donor into EDTA-treated Vacutainer tubes. Ficoll-Paque density-gradient centrifugation was used to isolate PBMCs, with at least 6.5 million per sample. Trizol reagent was used to extract total RNA from the PBMCs, yielding at least 6 micrograms per sample. For every donor, flow cytometry on a PBMC aliquot measured the percentage of naive CD45RAhigh/CD27high T cells. Libraries were built with 5' RACE. This sample was sequenced with an Illumina HiSeq 2500. A second PCR of about 7 to 12 cycles was run with a J-beta primer mix and a sample-barcoded 5' primer. Each TCR beta cDNA molecule received a unique molecular identifier from a template-switch 5' adaptor carrying 12 random nucleotides. Each sample yielded at least 3 million CDR3-containing paired-end reads. First-strand cDNA was synthesized from all RNA with the Mint cDNA synthesis kit, primed by a TRBC-specific oligonucleotide. All cDNA was treated with uracil-DNA glycosylase and then went through a first 18-cycle PCR with the universal primers M1SS and BC2_uni_R. Per the original workflow: For normalization, 1 million high-quality reads were randomly selected from each sample, with every read carrying a distinct molecular identifier. Reads sharing molecular identifiers were discarded rather than binned into consensus sequences. CDR3 identification, clonotype clustering and error correction used MiTCR with a Q25 quality threshold and the strictest error-elimination algorithm. A nonparametric unseen species model using Euler transformation provided a lower-bound estimate of total TCR beta diversity. TCRdb trimmed public reads at Q25 via fastp, called clones via MiXCR and kept in-frame beta chains. Rows merge per CDR3 protein into single entries with the most common DNA and genes. The V and J calls and clone size are TCRdb's, not the authors'. For this sample there are under 2,000,000 distinct CDR3 sequences; around 48% appear just once. 2.1% of the sample is taken by the ten largest.

Remarks on this clonotype: There is no known antigen for this receptor. Base qualities are missing; no much larger clone stands one base away.

Input material: blood. The V and J segments used are TRBV20-1 and TRBJ2-3, with 7 bases in between that match TRBD1. The source of this sequence is a woman aged 40 to 50 in good health. The CDR3 sequence is CSAPTLGTATDTQYF. The bases are TGCAGTGCTCCAACATTAGGGACAGCCACAGATACGCAGTATTTT.